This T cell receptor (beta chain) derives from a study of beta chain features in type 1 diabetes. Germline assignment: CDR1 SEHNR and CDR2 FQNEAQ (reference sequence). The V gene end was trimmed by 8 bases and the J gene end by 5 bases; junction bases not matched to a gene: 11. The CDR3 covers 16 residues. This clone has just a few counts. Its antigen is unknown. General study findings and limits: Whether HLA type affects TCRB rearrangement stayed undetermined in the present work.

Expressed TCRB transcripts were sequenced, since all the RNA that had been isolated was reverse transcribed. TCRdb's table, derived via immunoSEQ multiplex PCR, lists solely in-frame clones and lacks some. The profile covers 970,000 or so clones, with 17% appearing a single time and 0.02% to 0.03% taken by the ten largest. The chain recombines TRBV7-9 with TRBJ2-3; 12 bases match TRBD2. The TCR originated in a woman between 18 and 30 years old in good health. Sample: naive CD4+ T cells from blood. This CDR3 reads CASGPRLTSGRDTQYF. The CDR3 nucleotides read TGTGCCAGCGGGCCCCGATTGACTAGCGGGAGAGATACGCAGTATTTT.